This TCR beta chain was identified in a study of T cells after yellow fever vaccination. Study background: SMART-Seq v4 Ultra Low Input handled preparation of low-cell-number fractions. Study-wide results and limits: Post-booster samples contained most primary-vaccination clones (about 95% CD4, about 85% CD8). Peaking on day 5 versus 15, the secondary response was faster but weaker. Some clonotypes, a small share, were shared between CD4 and CD8 compartments.

The CDR3 spans 13 residues. Germline assignment: CDR1 SEHNR and CDR2 FQNEAQ (reference sequence). Trimming left V 3 bases short and J 6 bases short, with 8 bases between. This clonotype appeared many times. Its antigen is unidentified. TCRdb called the 5' RACE reads again in MiXCR, with one record for every CDR3 protein. The table lists around 300,000 distinct CDR3 sequences, over 4% of them singletons. The gene calls are TRBV7-9 and TRBJ2-2; weak D call: TRBD1 (5 bases). The input for sequencing was PBMCs, taken 5 days after the yellow fever booster vaccination. The sequence was collected from a man between 18 and 29 years old who received the YFV17D yellow fever vaccine. Here the CDR3 DNA reads TGTGCCAGCAGCTTTCAAGGGGCCGGGGAGCTGTTTTTT. Translating it yields CASSFQGAGELFF. The whole variable domain, remainder taken from reference TRBV7-9 and TRBJ2-2, is DTGVSQNPRHKITKRGQNVTFRCDPISEHNRLYWYRQTLGQGPEFLTYFQNEAQLEKSRLLSDRFSAERPKGSFSTLEIQRTEQGDSAMYLCASSFQGAGELFFGEGSRLTVL.